The rows below give T cell receptor beta chains drawn from one sample of a study of blood T cells in healthy people across ages. TCRdb re-called the 5' RACE reads with MiXCR, one entry per CDR3 protein. The sample shows 750,000 to 950,000 distinct CDR3 sequences, roughly 50% of them seen only once. Sequenced input: blood. These receptors all come from a man at least 80 years old in good health. The CDR3 runs from the conserved cysteine through the conserved F or W. A D gene is named only where the DNA matches it firmly. Size tells how often a clone was seen (once, few, many) or the class of an expanded clone, and some rows leave it out.

size: NA
V: TRBV20-1
D: NA
J: TRBJ2-7
DNA: TGCAGTGCTAGAGATCTAAAAGGAGGCTACGAGCAGTACTTC
CDR3: CSARDLKGGYEQYF

size: NA
V: TRBV5-1
D: TRBD2
J: TRBJ2-1
DNA: TGCGCCAGCGGACTAAGCGGGAGGGGTTCCTACAATGAGCAGTTCTTC
CDR3: CASGLSGRGSYNEQFF

size: NA
V: TRBV9
D: TRBD2
J: TRBJ2-1
DNA: TGTGCCAGCAGCGTAGGTGGGACTAGCCTCGATGAGCAGTTCTTC
CDR3: CASSVGGTSLDEQFF

size: NA
V: TRBV10-3
D: TRBD2
J: TRBJ2-7
DNA: TGTGCCGGCCAGGAATCCGGGGGGTTACCCTACGAGCAGTACTTC
CDR3: CAGQESGGLPYEQYF

size: NA
V: TRBV28
D: NA
J: TRBJ1-2
DNA: TGTGCCAGCAGTTTGGTAGCTGATTTTAACTATGGCTACACCTTC
CDR3: CASSLVADFNYGYTF

size: NA
V: TRBV29-1
D: TRBD1
J: TRBJ1-1
DNA: TGCAGCGTTGAAGAGAGGCAGGGGGCTGAAGCTTTCTTT
CDR3: CSVEERQGAEAFF

size: NA
V: TRBV5-1
D: NA
J: TRBJ2-5
DNA: TGCGCCAGCAGCCACCAAGAGATCCAGTACTTC
CDR3: CASSHQEIQYF

size: few
V: TRBV7-8
D: NA
J: TRBJ2-5
DNA: TGTGCCAGCAGCTCCCATCCGACCAGAGCGGCACAAGAGACCCAGTACTTC
CDR3: CASSSHPTRAAQETQYF

size: NA
V: TRBV3-1
D: TRBD1
J: TRBJ2-3
DNA: TGTGCCAGCAGCCTTTACAGGGGGGGCACAGATACGCAGTATTTT
CDR3: CASSLYRGGTDTQYF

size: once
V: TRBV7-3
D: NA
J: TRBJ2-3
DNA: TGTGCCAGCAGCTTAGGGCTGGGAAAAACAGATACGCAGTATTTT
CDR3: CASSLGLGKTDTQYF

size: NA
V: TRBV18
D: NA
J: TRBJ2-1
DNA: TGTGCCAGCCAACCCTGGGACGTCCTTAATGAGCAGTTCTTC
CDR3: CASQPWDVLNEQFF

size: NA
V: TRBV20-1
D: TRBD2
J: TRBJ2-1
DNA: TGCAGTGCTAGAGATCCCCTAGCGGGAGATTCTGAGCAGTTCTTC
CDR3: CSARDPLAGDSEQFF

size: few
V: TRBV25-1
D: TRBD1
J: TRBJ2-2
DNA: TGTGCCAGCAGTAAGAGACAGGGGGCGTCCGGGCTCACCGGGGAGCTGTTTTTT
CDR3: CASSKRQGASGLTGELFF

size: NA
V: TRBV12-3/TRBV12-4
D: NA
J: TRBJ2-5
DNA: TGTGCCAGCAGTTTATCCGGGGCTAGCGTATACAATGAGCAGTACTTC
CDR3: CASSLSGASVYNEQYF

size: NA
V: TRBV4-2
D: NA
J: TRBJ2-7
DNA: TGTGCCAGCAGCCAAAATGAACAGGGTTACGAGCAGTACTTC
CDR3: CASSQNEQGYEQYF

size: NA
V: TRBV18
D: NA
J: TRBJ2-1
DNA: TGTGCCAGCTCAAGCCTTTGGCGTAGCTCCTACAATGAGCAGTTCTTC
CDR3: CASSSLWRSSYNEQFF

size: NA
V: TRBV27
D: NA
J: TRBJ2-5
DNA: TGTGCCAGCAGTTCCCTACAAAGGGGAGAGACCCAGTACTTC
CDR3: CASSSLQRGETQYF

size: NA
V: TRBV9
D: TRBD1
J: TRBJ2-4
DNA: TGTGCCAGCAGCGGACAGGGGGGATCCAAAAACATTCAGTACTTC
CDR3: CASSGQGGSKNIQYF

size: many
V: TRBV29-1
D: TRBD2
J: TRBJ2-5
DNA: TGCAGCGTTGAAGCTAGCGGGAGTCCCCCAGAGACCCAGTACTTC
CDR3: CSVEASGSPPETQYF

size: once
V: TRBV7-9
D: NA
J: TRBJ2-7
DNA: TGTGCCAGCAGCCACCCCCAGCGGGCCAACTACGAGCAGTACTTC
CDR3: CASSHPQRANYEQYF

size: NA
V: TRBV6-1
D: TRBD2
J: TRBJ2-1
DNA: TGTGCCAGCAGGAGACTAGCGGGGGGGCCTCCACCCTACAATGAGCAGTTCTTC
CDR3: CASRRLAGGPPPYNEQFF

size: NA
V: TRBV12-3/TRBV12-4
D: NA
J: TRBJ2-4
DNA: TGTGCCAGCAGTTTCAGGACAGGGATGGGAGGGACGGCCAAAAACATTCAGTACTTC
CDR3: CASSFRTGMGGTAKNIQYF

size: once
V: TRBV12-3/TRBV12-4
D: NA
J: TRBJ1-2
DNA: TGTGCCAGCAGTTTGGATGGGACTTATAGCTACACCTTC
CDR3: CASSLDGTYSYTF

size: few
V: TRBV7-9
D: NA
J: TRBJ2-3
DNA: TGTGCCAGCAGCTCAATAGTTGGATACGCGTATTTT
CDR3: CASSSIVGYAYF

size: few
V: TRBV9
D: NA
J: TRBJ2-1
DNA: TGTGCCAGCAGCGAGGGGACAAGCTACAATGAGCAGTTCTTC
CDR3: CASSEGTSYNEQFF

size: NA
V: TRBV20-1
D: NA
J: TRBJ1-2
DNA: TGCAGTGCTTATGCTGTGGACAGTTCTAACTATGGCTACACCTTC
CDR3: CSAYAVDSSNYGYTF

size: once
V: TRBV7-2
D: TRBD2
J: TRBJ2-2
DNA: TGTGCCAGCAGCCGGGACGGGGGGTTAAACACCGGGGAGCTGTTTTTT
CDR3: CASSRDGGLNTGELFF

size: few
V: TRBV6-2/TRBV6-3
D: NA
J: TRBJ1-5
DNA: TGTGCCAGCAGTTACTTTCCCAGGCGTGGCAATCAGCCCCAGCATTTT
CDR3: CASSYFPRRGNQPQHF

size: NA
V: TRBV5-1
D: TRBD2
J: TRBJ2-1
DNA: TGCGCCAGCAGCCCCTTTAGCGGGGTTACCTACAATGAGCAGTTCTTC
CDR3: CASSPFSGVTYNEQFF

size: NA
V: TRBV27
D: NA
J: TRBJ2-7
DNA: TGTGCCAGCGGGCGGGGAGCCCACGAGCAGTACTTC
CDR3: CASGRGAHEQYF

size: NA
V: TRBV28
D: TRBD1
J: TRBJ1-4
DNA: TGTGCCAGCAGTTTCCCAAGGACAGGAGGAGGAAAACTGTTTTTT
CDR3: CASSFPRTGGGKLFF

size: few
V: TRBV20-1
D: TRBD1
J: TRBJ2-7
DNA: TGCAGTGCTACCTGGACAGGGAACTCCTACGAGCAGTACTTC
CDR3: CSATWTGNSYEQYF

size: few
V: TRBV29-1
D: TRBD2
J: TRBJ2-7
DNA: TGCAGCGTTGATGCACCGGGACTAGCGGGACCCTTCTCCTACGAGCAGTACTTC
CDR3: CSVDAPGLAGPFSYEQYF

size: NA
V: TRBV9
D: TRBD1
J: TRBJ2-1
DNA: TGTGCCAGCAGCGTGGACAGGGGCCGCAATGAGCAGTTCTTC
CDR3: CASSVDRGRNEQFF

size: NA
V: TRBV5-1
D: NA
J: TRBJ2-3
DNA: TGCGCCAGCAGCTTAATACCTGCCCTTGGGGGGCACAGATACGCGTATTTT
CDR3: CASSLIPALGGHRYAYF

size: few
V: TRBV6-5
D: NA
J: TRBJ2-7
DNA: TGTGCCAGCAGTCACTCGGGACCGACGGTCGACGAGCAGTACTTC
CDR3: CASSHSGPTVDEQYF

size: NA
V: TRBV20-1
D: NA
J: TRBJ2-4
DNA: TGCAGTGCTAACCTTCAGTCTAACATTCAGTACTTC
CDR3: CSANLQSNIQYF

size: NA
V: TRBV20-1
D: NA
J: TRBJ2-1
DNA: TGCAGTGCTAGAGATTCCCAGGGAGGCAAAAACAATGAGCAGTTCTTC
CDR3: CSARDSQGGKNNEQFF

size: NA
V: TRBV25-1
D: NA
J: TRBJ1-1
DNA: TGTGCCAGCAGTGGACAGAGGGCTGAAGCTTTCTTT
CDR3: CASSGQRAEAFF

size: few
V: TRBV4-1
D: NA
J: TRBJ1-2
DNA: TGCGCCAGCAGCCAAGTAGGCTATGGCTACACCTTC
CDR3: CASSQVGYGYTF

size: NA
V: TRBV20-1
D: NA
J: TRBJ2-7
DNA: TGCAGTGCTAGGGCCAGAGACTACGAGCAGTACTTC
CDR3: CSARARDYEQYF

size: NA
V: TRBV20-1
D: TRBD1
J: TRBJ2-1
DNA: TGCGGTGCTCGACAGGGGGCGCTTCCCAATGAGCAGTTCTTC
CDR3: CGARQGALPNEQFF

size: NA
V: TRBV11-2
D: NA
J: TRBJ2-7
DNA: TGTGCCAGCAGCTTAGCCGCGGGGACAGTCCCGATCTACGAGCAGTACTTC
CDR3: CASSLAAGTVPIYEQYF